This T cell receptor (beta chain) was observed in a study of blood T cell repertoires in COVID-19. The CDR3 loop spans 18 amino acids. Germline CDR1 SGDLS, CDR2 YYNGEE. Germline trimming cut 0 bases from V and 6 bases from J; bases unmatched to any gene: 14. Study processing details: The authors estimated nucleated cell counts from reference gene primer amplification. Profiled with immunoSEQ multiplex PCR; TCRdb holds only in-frame clones, not every one. V, J and clone size were drawn from that table, and D and trimming were deduced from the DNA. The profile covers about 300,000 clones, with roughly 90% appearing a single time and over 1.5% taken by the ten largest. This clone has a handful of counts.

This chain connects TRBV9 to TRBJ1-5; 8 nucleotides align to TRBD1. The source material was peripheral blood. The TCR comes from a woman in her thirties with COVID-19, enrolled during active disease. The CDR3 sequence: CASSVEGFATGVVQPQHF. CDR3 in DNA: TGTGCCAGCAGCGTAGAGGGGTTTGCGACAGGGGTGGTTCAGCCCCAGCATTTT.